These T cell receptor beta chains were read from a single sample in a study of OX40 agonist ivuxolimab in advanced cancers. Sequencing was performed with immunoSEQ multiplex PCR; in TCRdb, only in-frame clones are kept and a portion is missing. The sample includes about 26,000 clones, 85% to 90% of them seen just once. Sample: CD4+ or CD8+ T cells sorted from blood, taken in a trial of the OX40 agonist ivuxolimab. The receptor set was obtained from an adult with an advanced solid tumor such as melanoma, head and neck, liver or kidney cancer. The CDR3 runs from the conserved cysteine through the conserved F or W. A D gene is named only where the DNA matches it firmly. Clone size is given for some rows only: seen once, a few or many times, or a class if the clone is expanded.

j_gene: TRBJ2-6; d_gene: NA; v_gene: TRBV19; abundance: NA; CDR3nt: TGTGCCAGTAGTCCTACATGGGTGGCTGACTCCGGGGCCAACGTCCTGACTTTC; CDR3aa: CASSPTWVADSGANVLTF
j_gene: TRBJ2-7; d_gene: NA; v_gene: TRBV2; abundance: NA; CDR3nt: TGTGCCACCACCCTATCAGAGGGCTACTACGAGCAGTACTTC; CDR3aa: CATTLSEGYYEQYF
j_gene: TRBJ1-5; d_gene: TRBD1; v_gene: TRBV6-6; abundance: NA; CDR3nt: TGTGCCAGCATCGCACAGGGGGTGAATCAGCCCCAGCATTTT; CDR3aa: CASIAQGVNQPQHF
j_gene: TRBJ2-1; d_gene: NA; v_gene: TRBV4-3; abundance: few; CDR3nt: TGCGCCAGCAGCCAAGACAGGTTCCATGAGCAGTTCTTC; CDR3aa: CASSQDRFHEQFF
j_gene: TRBJ1-6; d_gene: NA; v_gene: TRBV6-5; abundance: NA; CDR3nt: TGTGCCAGCAGCCTCTGGGGAAATTCACCCCTCCACTTT; CDR3aa: CASSLWGNSPLHF
j_gene: TRBJ2-2; d_gene: NA; v_gene: TRBV19; abundance: NA; CDR3nt: TGTGCCAGTAGTATGGGGTCTAGCGTCAACACCGGGGAGCTGTTTTTT; CDR3aa: CASSMGSSVNTGELFF
j_gene: TRBJ2-5; d_gene: TRBD2; v_gene: TRBV7-9; abundance: NA; CDR3nt: TGTGCCAGCAGCCAGACTAGCGGGGGGCAAAAAGAGACCCAGTACTTC; CDR3aa: CASSQTSGGQKETQYF
j_gene: TRBJ2-7; d_gene: TRBD1; v_gene: TRBV19; abundance: medium-sized; CDR3nt: TGTGCCAGTAGTCCACTGACAGGGATAACCTACGAGCAGTACTTC; CDR3aa: CASSPLTGITYEQYF
j_gene: TRBJ2-2; d_gene: NA; v_gene: TRBV4-1; abundance: NA; CDR3nt: TGCGCCAGCAGCCAGTTGAACACCGGGGAGCTGTTTTTT; CDR3aa: CASSQLNTGELFF
j_gene: TRBJ1-2; d_gene: TRBD1; v_gene: TRBV5-1; abundance: medium-sized; CDR3nt: TGCGCCAGCAGCTTTATAGAGACAGGGGGATATGGCTACACCTTC; CDR3aa: CASSFIETGGYGYTF
j_gene: TRBJ2-1; d_gene: TRBD2; v_gene: TRBV18; abundance: NA; CDR3nt: TGTGCCAGCTCACCGAGCGGGGGTGCATACAATGAGCAGTTCTTC; CDR3aa: CASSPSGGAYNEQFF
j_gene: TRBJ2-7; d_gene: TRBD1; v_gene: TRBV6-5; abundance: NA; CDR3nt: TGTGCCAGCAGTTGGCCCCCGGGACAGATTAGCGAGCAGTACTTC; CDR3aa: CASSWPPGQISEQYF
j_gene: TRBJ1-5; d_gene: NA; v_gene: TRBV5-4; abundance: NA; CDR3nt: TGTGCCAGCAGCTTGGCCCCCGGGAATCAGCCCCAGCATTTT; CDR3aa: CASSLAPGNQPQHF
j_gene: TRBJ2-1; d_gene: NA; v_gene: TRBV25-1; abundance: NA; CDR3nt: TGTGCCAGCAGTGAGGGCATAGAGGTCTTC; CDR3aa: CASSEGIEVF
j_gene: TRBJ2-3; d_gene: TRBD2; v_gene: TRBV11-2; abundance: NA; CDR3nt: TGTGCCAGCAGCTTACTAGCGGTGGGGAATACAGATACGCAGTATTTT; CDR3aa: CASSLLAVGNTDTQYF
j_gene: TRBJ1-2; d_gene: NA; v_gene: TRBV19; abundance: NA; CDR3nt: TGTGCCATATGGACAGCCTATGGCTACACCTTC; CDR3aa: CAIWTAYGYTF
j_gene: TRBJ2-7; d_gene: NA; v_gene: TRBV7-6; abundance: NA; CDR3nt: TGTGCCAGCTCACCGAGCTCCTACGAGCAGTACTTC; CDR3aa: CASSPSSYEQYF
j_gene: TRBJ1-2; d_gene: NA; v_gene: TRBV2; abundance: NA; CDR3nt: TGTGCCAGCGAAGACGGAGACCCTAACTATGGCTACACCTTC; CDR3aa: CASEDGDPNYGYTF
j_gene: TRBJ1-3; d_gene: NA; v_gene: TRBV9; abundance: NA; CDR3nt: TGTGCCAGCAGCCCGGGAGGATCCGGAAACACCATATATTTT; CDR3aa: CASSPGGSGNTIYF
j_gene: TRBJ2-7; d_gene: NA; v_gene: TRBV11-3; abundance: NA; CDR3nt: TGTGCCAGCAGCTTGGAGGGGAGTCAGGGAAGTTCACGCTCCTACGAGCAGTACTTC; CDR3aa: CASSLEGSQGSSRSYEQYF
j_gene: TRBJ2-5; d_gene: NA; v_gene: TRBV27; abundance: NA; CDR3nt: TGTGCCAGCAGTTTATCCATGCTTGCGGAGACCCAGTACTTC; CDR3aa: CASSLSMLAETQYF
j_gene: TRBJ1-1; d_gene: NA; v_gene: TRBV7-8; abundance: NA; CDR3nt: TGTGCCAGCAGCTTATTAGGGACTGAAGCTTTCTTT; CDR3aa: CASSLLGTEAFF